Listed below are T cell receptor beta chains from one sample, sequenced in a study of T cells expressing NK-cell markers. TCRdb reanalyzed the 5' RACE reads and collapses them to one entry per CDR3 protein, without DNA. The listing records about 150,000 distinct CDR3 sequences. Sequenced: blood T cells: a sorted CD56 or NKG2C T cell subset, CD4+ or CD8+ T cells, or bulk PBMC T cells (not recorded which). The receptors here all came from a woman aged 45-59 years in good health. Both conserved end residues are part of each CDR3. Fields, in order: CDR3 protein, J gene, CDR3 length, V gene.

CDR3 protein: CATSRDQRGEISGNTIYF
J gene: TRBJ1-3
CDR3 length: 18
V gene: TRBV15

CDR3 protein: CASSISKGELFF
J gene: TRBJ1-4
CDR3 length: 12
V gene: TRBV19

CDR3 protein: CASSAETSAYNNEQFF
J gene: TRBJ2-1
CDR3 length: 16
V gene: TRBV11-2

CDR3 protein: CSARDRVWDIQYF
J gene: TRBJ2-4
CDR3 length: 13
V gene: TRBV20-1

CDR3 protein: CASSSLAEYTDTQYF
J gene: TRBJ2-3
CDR3 length: 15
V gene: TRBV7-9

CDR3 protein: CASTQTHGNTIYF
J gene: TRBJ1-3
CDR3 length: 13
V gene: TRBV12-3/TRBV12-4

CDR3 protein: CASSTRDRNYNEQFF
J gene: TRBJ2-1
CDR3 length: 15
V gene: TRBV11-1

CDR3 protein: CASSAPGQETQYF
J gene: TRBJ2-5
CDR3 length: 13
V gene: TRBV11-3

CDR3 protein: CSAPFSHEQYF
J gene: TRBJ2-7
CDR3 length: 11
V gene: TRBV20-1

CDR3 protein: CASSTPGQGHGELFF
J gene: TRBJ2-2
CDR3 length: 15
V gene: TRBV12-3/TRBV12-4

CDR3 protein: CASNLGLAIYNEQFF
J gene: TRBJ2-1
CDR3 length: 15
V gene: TRBV2

CDR3 protein: CASRKLGKGDEQFF
J gene: TRBJ2-1
CDR3 length: 14
V gene: TRBV28

CDR3 protein: CATRQVLTGEQFF
J gene: TRBJ2-1
CDR3 length: 13
V gene: TRBV6-6

CDR3 protein: CASSLVGMGTSGLPTGYNEQFF
J gene: TRBJ2-1
CDR3 length: 22
V gene: TRBV7-2

CDR3 protein: CASGLVPVGQSYHGYTF
J gene: TRBJ1-2
CDR3 length: 17
V gene: TRBV12-5

CDR3 protein: CSVVGTSGTFYEQFF
J gene: TRBJ2-1
CDR3 length: 15
V gene: TRBV29-1

CDR3 protein: CASSPRDRGTREQFF
J gene: TRBJ2-1
CDR3 length: 15
V gene: TRBV18

CDR3 protein: CAAGWKNTEAFF
J gene: TRBJ1-1
CDR3 length: 12
V gene: TRBV19

CDR3 protein: CASSGFVGYDNEQFF
J gene: TRBJ2-1
CDR3 length: 15
V gene: TRBV11-3

CDR3 protein: CASSSRGAGANVLTF
J gene: TRBJ2-6
CDR3 length: 15
V gene: TRBV28